This TCR gamma chain was profiled in a study of Vδ1+ human thymocytes. Study-wide findings and caveats: Highly polyclonal TRG and TRD repertoires with Gaussian CDR3 length distributions appeared in thymus. Thymic delta-chain repertoires held approximately 20% Vdelta2 sequences and few Vdelta3, despite high sort purity.

Thymocytes were sorted as CD3+ TCRVdelta1+ TCRVdelta2- after alphabeta T cell depletion. Vdelta1+ thymocyte sorts reached between about 98% and 99.6% purity. For this clone: The antigen remains unidentified.

Extracted RNA was reverse transcribed into cDNA. Multiplex PCR used pooled V-gene forward primers and a constant-region reverse primer to amplify CDR3s. TCRdb re-identified clones in the multiplex PCR reads via CATT. The sample shows under 13,000 gamma-chain clones, over 40% of them seen only once. Germline lookup yields CDR1 GITISATS and CDR2 ISYDGTV (reference sequence). Trimming at V came to 1 base and at J to 12 bases, leaving 2 bases not matched to a gene. The CDR3 sequence is 11 residues long. The TCR sequence derives from a boy less than two years old who had congenital heart surgery. The V gene is TRGV9, the J gene TRGJP1. The sample comprised Vdelta1+ gamma-delta thymocytes from the thymus. Subset here: FACS-sorted CD3+ TCRalphabeta- TCRVdelta1+ TCRVdelta2- thymocytes. The CDR3 reads CALWEVGFKIF. The CDR3 DNA sequence: TGTGCCTTGTGGGAGGTCGGGTTCAAGATATTT.